This T cell receptor beta chain comes out of a study of T-cell memory formation after mild COVID-19. Study-level points and caveats: Whether second-wave clones peaking at day 37 were SARS-CoV-2 specific went unconfirmed. There was a balanced CD4/CD8 profile in clones contracting day 15 to 85, and later expanders leaned CD4+.

Concerning this clonotype: Its antigen is undetermined.

TCRdb re-analysed the 5' RACE reads in MiXCR, keeping a single row per CDR3 protein. Of around 120,000 distinct CDR3 sequences detected, more than 15% appear once; the ten largest clones hold roughly 14%. V lost 8 bases, J lost 2 bases, and 12 bases lay in between. This CDR3 region has 13 residues. Looked up from germline, CDR1 is MNHNS and CDR2 is SASEGT. The specimen sequenced was PBMCs or a T cell subset sorted from them (not recorded which). This chain links TRBV6-1 with TRBJ2-5; D is perhaps TRBD2 (5 bases). The sequence came from an adult woman who had mild COVID-19 (a few samples of this study predate the infection). Cell type and time point are not known. In nucleotides, the CDR3 is TGTGCCAGCTTCGGGCGGAGGCAAGAGACCCAGTACTTC. Its translation is CASFGRRQETQYF.